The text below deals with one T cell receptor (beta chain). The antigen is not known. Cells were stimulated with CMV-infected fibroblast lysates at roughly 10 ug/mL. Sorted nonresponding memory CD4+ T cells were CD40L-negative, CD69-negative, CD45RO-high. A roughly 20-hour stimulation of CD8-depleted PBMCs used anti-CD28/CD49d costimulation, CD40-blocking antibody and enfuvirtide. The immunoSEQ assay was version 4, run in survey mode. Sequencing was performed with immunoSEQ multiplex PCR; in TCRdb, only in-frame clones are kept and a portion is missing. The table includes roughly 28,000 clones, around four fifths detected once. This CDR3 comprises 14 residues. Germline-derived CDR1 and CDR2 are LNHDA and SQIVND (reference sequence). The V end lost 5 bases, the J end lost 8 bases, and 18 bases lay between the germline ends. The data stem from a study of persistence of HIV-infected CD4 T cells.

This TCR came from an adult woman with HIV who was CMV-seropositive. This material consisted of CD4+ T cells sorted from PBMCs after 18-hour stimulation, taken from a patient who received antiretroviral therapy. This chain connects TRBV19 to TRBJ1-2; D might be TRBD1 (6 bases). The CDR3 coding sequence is TGTGCCAGTAGTCCGGGACACCCGACGAACGGCTACACCTTC. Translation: CASSPGHPTNGYTF.